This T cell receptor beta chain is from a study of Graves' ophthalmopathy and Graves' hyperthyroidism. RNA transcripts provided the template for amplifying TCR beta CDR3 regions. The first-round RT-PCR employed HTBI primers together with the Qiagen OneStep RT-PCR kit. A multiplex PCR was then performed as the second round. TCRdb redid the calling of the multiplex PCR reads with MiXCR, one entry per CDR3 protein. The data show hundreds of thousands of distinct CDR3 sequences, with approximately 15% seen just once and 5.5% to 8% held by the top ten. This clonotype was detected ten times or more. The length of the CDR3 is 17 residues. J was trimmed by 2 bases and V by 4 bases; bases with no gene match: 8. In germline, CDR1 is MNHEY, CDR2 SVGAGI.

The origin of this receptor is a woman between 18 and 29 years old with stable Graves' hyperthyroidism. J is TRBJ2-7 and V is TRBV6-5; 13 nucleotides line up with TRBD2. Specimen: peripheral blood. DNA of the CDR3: TGTGCCAGCAGTTTTCGAACCGGGACTAGCGGGGCCTACGAGCAGTACTTC. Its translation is CASSFRTGTSGAYEQYF.